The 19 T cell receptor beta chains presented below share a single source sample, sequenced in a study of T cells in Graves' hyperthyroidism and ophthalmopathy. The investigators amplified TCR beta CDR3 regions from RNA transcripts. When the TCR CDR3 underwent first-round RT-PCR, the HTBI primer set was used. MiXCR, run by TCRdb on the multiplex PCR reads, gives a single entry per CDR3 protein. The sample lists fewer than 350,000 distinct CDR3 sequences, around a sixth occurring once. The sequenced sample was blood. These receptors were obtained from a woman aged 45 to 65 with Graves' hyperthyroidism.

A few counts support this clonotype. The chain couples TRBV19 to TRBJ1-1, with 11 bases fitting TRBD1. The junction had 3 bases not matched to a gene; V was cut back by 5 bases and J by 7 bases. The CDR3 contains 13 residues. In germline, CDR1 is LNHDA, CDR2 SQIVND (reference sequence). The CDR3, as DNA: TGTGCCAGTAGTGGACAGGGGGCGAGTGAAGCTTTCTTT. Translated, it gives CASSGQGASEAFF.

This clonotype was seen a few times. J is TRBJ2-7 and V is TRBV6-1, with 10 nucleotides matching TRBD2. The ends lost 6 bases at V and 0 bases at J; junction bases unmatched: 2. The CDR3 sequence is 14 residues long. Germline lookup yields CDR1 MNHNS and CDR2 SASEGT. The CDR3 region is CASSSSGSSYEQYF. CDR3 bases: TGTGCCAGCAGCTCTAGCGGGAGCTCCTACGAGCAGTACTTC.

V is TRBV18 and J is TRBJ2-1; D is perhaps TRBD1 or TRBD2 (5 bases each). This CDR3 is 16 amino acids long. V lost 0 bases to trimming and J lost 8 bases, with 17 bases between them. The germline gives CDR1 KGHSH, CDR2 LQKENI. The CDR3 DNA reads TGTGCCAGCTCACCACCGGAAGGGGAGAAGGAGCATGAGCAGTTCTTC. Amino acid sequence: CASSPPEGEKEHEQFF.

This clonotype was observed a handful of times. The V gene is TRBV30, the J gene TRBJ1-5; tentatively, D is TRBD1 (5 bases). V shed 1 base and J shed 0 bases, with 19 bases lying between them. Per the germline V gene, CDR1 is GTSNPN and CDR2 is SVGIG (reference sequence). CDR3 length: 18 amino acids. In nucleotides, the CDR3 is TGTGCCTGGAGTGGGACGCAGGACAACTTTTATAGCAATCAGCCCCAGCATTTT. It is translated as CAWSGTQDNFYSNQPQHF.

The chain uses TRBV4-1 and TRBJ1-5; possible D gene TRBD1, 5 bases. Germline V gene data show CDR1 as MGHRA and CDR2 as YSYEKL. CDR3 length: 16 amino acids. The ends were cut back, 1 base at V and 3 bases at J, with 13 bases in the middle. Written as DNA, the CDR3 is TGCGCCAGCAGCCAAGGGCAGAGAGGGGACAATCAGCCCCAGCATTTT. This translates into CASSQGQRGDNQPQHF.

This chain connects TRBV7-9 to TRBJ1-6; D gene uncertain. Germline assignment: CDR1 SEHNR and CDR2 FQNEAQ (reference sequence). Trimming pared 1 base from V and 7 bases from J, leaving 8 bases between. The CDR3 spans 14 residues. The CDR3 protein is CASSLVGRNSPLHF. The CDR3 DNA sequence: TGTGCCAGCAGCTTAGTTGGGAGGAATTCACCCCTCCACTTT.

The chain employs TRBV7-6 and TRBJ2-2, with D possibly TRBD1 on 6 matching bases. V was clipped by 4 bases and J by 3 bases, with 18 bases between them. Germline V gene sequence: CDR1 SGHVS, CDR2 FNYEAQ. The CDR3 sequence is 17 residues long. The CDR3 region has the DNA TGTGCCAGCAGCTGGGACAAAAGGGGTCTTGACACCGGGGAGCTGTTTTTT. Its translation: CASSWDKRGLDTGELFF.

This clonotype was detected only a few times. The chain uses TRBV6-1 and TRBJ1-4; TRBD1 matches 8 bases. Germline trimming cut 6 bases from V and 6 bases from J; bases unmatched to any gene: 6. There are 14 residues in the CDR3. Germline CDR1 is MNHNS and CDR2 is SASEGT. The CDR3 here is CASSRDRRDEKLFF. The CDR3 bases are TGTGCCAGCAGCCGGGACAGGAGGGATGAAAAACTGTTTTTT.

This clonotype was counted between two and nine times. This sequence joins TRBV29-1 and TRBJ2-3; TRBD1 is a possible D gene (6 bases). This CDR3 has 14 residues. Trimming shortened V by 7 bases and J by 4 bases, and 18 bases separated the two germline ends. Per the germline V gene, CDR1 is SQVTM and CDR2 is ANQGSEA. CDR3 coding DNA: TGCAGCGCAGAGGGACACCCCTTCGCAGATACGCAGTATTTT. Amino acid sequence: CSAEGHPFADTQYF.

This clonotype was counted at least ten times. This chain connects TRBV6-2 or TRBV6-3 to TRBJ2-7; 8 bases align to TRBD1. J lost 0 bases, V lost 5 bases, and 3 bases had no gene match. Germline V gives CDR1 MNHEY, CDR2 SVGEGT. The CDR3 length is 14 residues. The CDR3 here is CASSLGQGSYEQYF. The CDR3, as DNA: TGTGCCAGCAGTCTCGGACAGGGCTCCTACGAGCAGTACTTC.

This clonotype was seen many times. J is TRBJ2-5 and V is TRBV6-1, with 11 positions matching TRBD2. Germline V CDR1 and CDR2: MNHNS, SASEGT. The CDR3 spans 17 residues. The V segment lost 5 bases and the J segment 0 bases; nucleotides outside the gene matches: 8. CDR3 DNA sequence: TGTGCCAGCAGTTTTCCCAAACTAGCGGGGGACCAAGAGACCCAGTACTTC. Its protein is CASSFPKLAGDQETQYF.

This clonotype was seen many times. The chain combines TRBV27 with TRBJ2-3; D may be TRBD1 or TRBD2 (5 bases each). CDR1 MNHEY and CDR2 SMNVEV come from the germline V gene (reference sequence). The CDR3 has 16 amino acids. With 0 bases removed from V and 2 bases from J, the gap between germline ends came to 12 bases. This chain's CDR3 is CASSLSGGGVTDTQYF. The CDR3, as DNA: TGTGCCAGCAGTTTATCAGGTGGGGGTGTCACAGATACGCAGTATTTT.

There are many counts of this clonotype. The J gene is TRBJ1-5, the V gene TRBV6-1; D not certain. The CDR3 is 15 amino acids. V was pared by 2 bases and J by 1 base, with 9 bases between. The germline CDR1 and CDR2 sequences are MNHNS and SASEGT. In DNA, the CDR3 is TGTGCCAGCAGTGAAATGGCCGGAAGCAATCAGCCCCAGCATTTT. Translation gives CASSEMAGSNQPQHF.

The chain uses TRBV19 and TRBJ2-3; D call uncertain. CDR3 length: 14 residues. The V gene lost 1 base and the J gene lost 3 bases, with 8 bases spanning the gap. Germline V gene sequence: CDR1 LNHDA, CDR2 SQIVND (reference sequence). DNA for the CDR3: TGTGCCAGTAGTATAGTGCAAGGGACAGATACGCAGTATTTT. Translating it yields CASSIVQGTDTQYF.

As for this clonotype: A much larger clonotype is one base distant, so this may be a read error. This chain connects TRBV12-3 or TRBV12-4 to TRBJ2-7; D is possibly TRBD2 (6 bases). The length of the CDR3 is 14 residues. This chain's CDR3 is CASSDRPGSHEQCV. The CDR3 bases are TGTGCCAGCAGTGATCGACCCGGGAGCCACGAGCAGTGCGTC.

The CDR3 DNA follows: TGTGCCGGAACCCGACGGGGGGACGACGAGCAGTACTTC. Translating gives CAGTRRGDDEQYF. The rearrangement uses TRBV2 and TRBJ2-7; 7 nucleotides agree with TRBD2. The CDR3 covers 13 residues. CDR1 and CDR2 (germline): SNHLY, FYNNEI. V was pared by 11 bases and J by 5 bases, with 12 bases of the junction left unmatched.

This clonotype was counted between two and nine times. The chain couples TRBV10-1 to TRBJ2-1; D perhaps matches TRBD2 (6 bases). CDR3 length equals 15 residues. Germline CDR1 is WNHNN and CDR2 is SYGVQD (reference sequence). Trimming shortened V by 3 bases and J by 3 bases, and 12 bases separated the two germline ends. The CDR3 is CASSEKRASYNEQFF. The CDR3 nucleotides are TGCGCCAGCAGTGAAAAGCGGGCCAGCTACAATGAGCAGTTCTTC.

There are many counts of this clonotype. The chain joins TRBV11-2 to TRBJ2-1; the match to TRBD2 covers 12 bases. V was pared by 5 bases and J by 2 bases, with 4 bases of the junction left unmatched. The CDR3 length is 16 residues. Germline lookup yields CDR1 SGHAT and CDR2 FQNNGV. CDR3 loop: CASSRLAGETYNEQFF. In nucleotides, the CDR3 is TGTGCCAGCAGCCGACTAGCGGGAGAGACCTACAATGAGCAGTTCTTC.

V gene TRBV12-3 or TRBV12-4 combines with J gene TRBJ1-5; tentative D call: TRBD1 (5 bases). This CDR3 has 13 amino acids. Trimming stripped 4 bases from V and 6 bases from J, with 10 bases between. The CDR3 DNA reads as TGTGCCAGCAGTTCGGGACTCCCTCAGCCCCAGCATTTT. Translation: CASSSGLPQPQHF.